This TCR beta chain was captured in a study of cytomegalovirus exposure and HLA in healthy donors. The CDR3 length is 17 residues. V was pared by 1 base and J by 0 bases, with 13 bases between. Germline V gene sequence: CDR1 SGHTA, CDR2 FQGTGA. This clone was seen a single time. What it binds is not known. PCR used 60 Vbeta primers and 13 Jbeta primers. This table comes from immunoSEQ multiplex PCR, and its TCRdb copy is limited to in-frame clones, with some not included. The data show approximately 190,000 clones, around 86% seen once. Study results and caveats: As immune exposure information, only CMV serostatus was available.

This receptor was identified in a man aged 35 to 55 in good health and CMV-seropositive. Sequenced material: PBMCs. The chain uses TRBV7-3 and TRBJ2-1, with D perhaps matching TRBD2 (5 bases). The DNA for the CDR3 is TGTGCCAGCAGCTTAAGTTTACGGGGAAGCTCCTACAATGAGCAGTTCTTC. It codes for CASSLSLRGSSYNEQFF.